The 27 T cell receptor beta chains presented below share a single source sample, sequenced in a study of blood T cell repertoires in COVID-19. The protocol was immunoSEQ multiplex PCR, while the TCRdb copy is restricted to in-frame clones and leaves out a portion. Among roughly 500,000 clones listed, less than 90% were seen once. The material sequenced was PBMCs or T cells enriched from blood (not recorded which). These receptors all stem from a woman aged 60-70 years who had recovered from COVID-19.

This chain connects TRBV28 to TRBJ2-7; possibly TRBD2 for D (6 bases). This CDR3 comprises 14 residues. The V and J ends lost 1 base and 4 bases respectively, with 11 bases between them. The germline gives CDR1 MDHEN, CDR2 SYDVKM. CDR3 DNA: TGTGCCAGCAGTTTATCCCCCGGGACTTACGAGCAGTACGTC. As protein: CASSLSPGTYEQYV.

The V and J genes are TRBV7-9 and TRBJ1-2, with TRBD1 matching over 7 bases. With V trimmed by 4 bases and J by 4 bases, 18 bases remained unmatched. Germline values: CDR1 SEHNR, CDR2 FQNEAQ (reference sequence). The CDR3 covers 18 residues. The CDR3 region is CASSSSGGAGQVGYGYTF. For the CDR3, the DNA is TGTGCCAGCAGCTCCTCCGGTGGCGCAGGACAGGTTGGCTATGGCTACACCTTC.

The chain recombines TRBV2 with TRBJ2-2, with 11 nucleotides matching TRBD2. The CDR3 covers 16 residues. CDR1 and CDR2 (germline): SNHLY, FYNNEI. The J segment lost 3 bases and the V segment lost 6 bases, leaving 6 bases of the junction unmatched. The DNA of the CDR3 is TGTGCCAGCAGATCCGGGACTAGCGGACACACCGGGGAGCTGTTTTTT. Its protein is CASRSGTSGHTGELFF.

The genes are TRBV15 and TRBJ2-6, with 8 bases lining up with TRBD1. Germline CDR1 reads LNHNV; CDR2 reads YYDKDF (reference sequence). The ends lost 0 bases at V and 3 bases at J; junction bases unmatched: 10. This CDR3 has 19 amino acids. CDR3 region: CATSRDRQGAGGGANVLTF. In DNA form, the CDR3 reads TGTGCCACCAGCAGAGATCGCCAGGGGGCCGGTGGTGGGGCCAACGTCCTGACTTTC. The full variable domain, with the rest looked up from reference TRBV15 and TRBJ2-6, is DAMVIQNPRYQVTQFGKPVTLSCSQTLNHNVMYWYQQKSSQAPKLLFHYYDKDFNNEADTPDNFQSRRPNTSFCFLDIRSPGLGDTAMYLCATSRDRQGAGGGANVLTFGAGSRLTVL.

The chain is built from TRBV6-5 and TRBJ1-1; D perhaps matches TRBD1 (6 bases). This CDR3 is built from 13 residues. Germline loops: CDR1 MNHEY, CDR2 SVGAGI. V was shortened by 6 bases and J by 2 bases, with 10 bases between the two germline ends. The CDR3 bases are TGTGCCAGCAGAAGGACAGCAAACACTGAAGCTTTCTTT. Translated: CASRRTANTEAFF.

Of note for this clone: The same CDR3 also results from other DNA sequences found in this sample. The chain is built from TRBV6-5 and TRBJ1-5; D might be TRBD1 (6 bases). Germline-derived CDR1 and CDR2 are MNHEY and SVGAGI. V lost 5 bases and J lost 4, with 6 bases in between. The CDR3 runs 12 residues. The CDR3 spells CASSTGNQPQHF. The CDR3 nucleotides read TGTGCCAGCAGTACAGGGAATCAGCCCCAGCATTTT.

This chain joins TRBV21-1 and TRBJ2-7; the table assigns TRBD2, which was not confirmed against the DNA. TRBV21-1 is listed as a pseudogene. The CDR3 covers 16 residues. The CDR3 loop is CASSPLKAGLLYEQYF. DNA of the CDR3: TGTGCCAGCAGCCCACTAAAGGCGGGGCTTCTATACGAGCAGTACTTC.

V is TRBV3-1 (or the pseudogene TRBV3-2) and J is TRBJ2-7, with 9 bases lining up with TRBD1. Trimming cost V 1 base and J 2 bases; bases outside gene matches: 3. The CDR3 runs 15 residues. CDR1 and CDR2 from the germline V gene are LGHDT and YNNKEL (reference sequence). The CDR3 loop is CASSQGGTGTYEQYF. DNA for the CDR3: TGTGCCAGCAGCCAAGGGGGGACAGGGACCTACGAGCAGTACTTC.

This chain uses TRBV19 with TRBJ2-3; TRBD1 matches 8 bases. V shed 4 bases, J shed 4 bases, and the junction held 7 bases outside the gene matches. This CDR3 spans 15 amino acids. Germline CDR1 reads LNHDA; CDR2 reads SQIVND (reference sequence). The CDR3 bases are TGTGCCAGTAGTAGAGGACAGGGTATGGCAGATACGCAGTATTTT. This gives the protein CASSRGQGMADTQYF.

The chain joins TRBV3-1 (or the pseudogene TRBV3-2) to TRBJ2-3; 7 bases are a match to TRBD1. CDR1 and CDR2 (germline): LGHDT, YNNKEL (reference sequence). Trimming cost V 5 bases and J 1 base; bases outside gene matches: 6. The length of the CDR3 is 15 residues. CDR3 amino acids: CASSARQGRTDTQYF. Written as DNA, the CDR3 is TGTGCCAGCAGCGCCCGACAGGGACGCACAGATACGCAGTATTTT.

Concerning this clone itself: The same CDR3 also results from other DNA sequences found in this sample. The chain couples TRBV9 to TRBJ2-1; no clear D. Trimming removed 5 bases from V and 3 bases from J, with 6 bases in between. The CDR3 is made up of 12 amino acids. Per the germline V gene, CDR1 is SGDLS and CDR2 is YYNGEE. The CDR3 DNA sequence: TGTGCCAGCAGTCCCCACTACAATGAGCAGTTCTTC. This gives the protein CASSPHYNEQFF.

J is TRBJ2-1 and V is TRBV9; 9 nucleotides match TRBD2. Trimming at V came to 0 bases and at J to 8 bases, leaving 12 bases not matched to a gene. Germline CDR1 is SGDLS and CDR2 is YYNGEE. CDR3 length: 17 residues. The CDR3 region has the DNA TGTGCCAGCAGCGTAGATGGCGGGGGGGCCGGAAGGTATGAGCAGTTCTTC. As protein: CASSVDGGGAGRYEQFF. The whole variable domain, filled in from reference TRBV9 and TRBJ2-1, reads DSGVTQTPKHLITATGQRVTLRCSPRSGDLSVYWYQQSLDQGLQFLIQYYNGEERAKGNILERFSAQQFPDLHSELNLSSLELGDSALYFCASSVDGGGAGRYEQFFGPGTRLTVL.

This chain connects TRBV2 to TRBJ1-3; 7 bases are shared with TRBD1. After removal of 8 bases from V and 1 base from J, the junction contained 11 bases not matched to a gene. CDR1 is SNHLY and CDR2 is FYNNEI in the germline V gene. This CDR3 has 16 residues. CDR3 amino acids: CASGYPTGQSGNTIYF. As DNA, the CDR3 is TGTGCCAGCGGATACCCGACAGGGCAGTCTGGAAACACCATATATTTT.

This chain connects TRBV19 to TRBJ1-1; TRBD1 agrees at 8 bases. The J segment lost 1 base and the V segment lost 9 bases, leaving 16 bases of the junction unmatched. The germline V gene encodes CDR1 LNHDA and CDR2 SQIVND (reference sequence). The CDR3 is made up of 17 amino acids. For the CDR3, the DNA is TGTGCCAGCTCACACAGGGGGTTGTTCGCCGGGAACACTGAAGCTTTCTTT. This gives the protein CASSHRGLFAGNTEAFF.

The chain uses TRBV10-3 and TRBJ1-2, with TRBD1 matching over 7 bases. This CDR3 spans 12 amino acids. CDR1 and CDR2 from the germline V gene are ENHRY and SYGVKD. Losses at the gene ends were 11 bases for V and 2 bases for J; bases not matched to a gene: 5. The CDR3 DNA reads as TGTGCCGTGACAGGGAACAACTATGGCTACACCTTC. It translates to CAVTGNNYGYTF.

The chain recombines TRBV25-1 with TRBJ1-1; D ambiguous. V dropped 0 bases and J dropped 10 bases, with 9 bases sitting between them. Germline CDR1 reads MGHDK; CDR2 reads SYGVNS. The CDR3 is 12 residues long. The CDR3 sequence: CASSEYGRIAFF. The CDR3 nucleotides are TGTGCCAGCAGTGAATACGGCAGGATAGCTTTCTTT.

The chain recombines TRBV4-2 with TRBJ2-7; 7 bases line up with TRBD1. The CDR3 consists of 13 residues. Germline lookup yields CDR1 LGHNA and CDR2 YNFKEQ. Trimming removed 4 bases from V and 5 bases from J; junction bases left unmatched: 5. The CDR3 DNA reads TGTGCCAGCAGCCGACAGCAGGGGGACGAGCAGTACTTC. Amino acids: CASSRQQGDEQYF.

This chain uses TRBV4-1 with TRBJ2-7; no reliable D call. The V gene lost 1 base and the J gene lost 6 bases, with 7 bases spanning the gap. Germline CDR1 is MGHRA and CDR2 is YSYEKL. CDR3 length: 12 amino acids. The CDR3 sequence is CASSQAGSEQYF. CDR3 sequence (DNA): TGCGCCAGCAGCCAAGCAGGTAGCGAGCAGTACTTC.

This chain uses TRBV5-1 with TRBJ2-1, with 7 bases fitting TRBD2. This CDR3 is 16 amino acids long. Trimming cost V 0 bases and J 0 bases; bases outside gene matches: 3. Germline assignment: CDR1 SGHRS and CDR2 YFSETQ. CDR3 in DNA: TGCGCCAGCAGCTTGGTTTGGGGGGGCTCCTACAATGAGCAGTTCTTC. This sequence encodes CASSLVWGGSYNEQFF.

The V call is TRBV25-1, the J call TRBJ2-3, with 7 bases that match TRBD2. The CDR3 spans 15 residues. Germline V gene lookup returns CDR1 MGHDK and CDR2 SYGVNS. Trimming cost V 5 bases and J 3 bases; bases outside gene matches: 8. CDR3 region: CASSRRWGGTDTQYF. As DNA, the CDR3 is TGTGCCAGCAGTCGTCGGTGGGGAGGGACAGATACGCAGTATTTT.

The V call is TRBV2, the J call TRBJ1-6; 7 bases match TRBD1. Germline V CDR1 and CDR2: SNHLY, FYNNEI. The CDR3 is 14 amino acids. V was clipped by 4 bases and J by 7 bases; unmatched bases: 4. CDR3 residues: CASSGLGGNSPLHF. The CDR3 nucleotides read TGTGCCAGCAGTGGATTAGGGGGCAATTCACCCCTCCACTTT.

The chain has TRBV2 and TRBJ1-5, with D maybe TRBD1 (5 bases). Germline V gene data show CDR1 as SNHLY and CDR2 as FYNNEI. V dropped 5 bases and J dropped 0 bases, with 11 bases sitting between them. CDR3 length: 15 residues. The CDR3, as DNA: TGTGCCAGCAGTCCCACAGGAGTTAGCAATCAGCCCCAGCATTTT. This gives the protein CASSPTGVSNQPQHF.

The chain links TRBV4-1 to TRBJ1-5, with D maybe TRBD1 (5 bases). V lost 0 bases and J 5 bases, leaving 8 bases between the germline ends. CDR3 length: 14 amino acids. Germline assignment: CDR1 MGHRA and CDR2 YSYEKL. CDR3 nucleotides: TGCGCCAGCAGCCAAGATTGGGGCGATCAGCCCCAGCATTTT. Translation: CASSQDWGDQPQHF.

CDR3 DNA sequence: TGTGCCATCAGTGAGTCGATAACCGAGGGATACGAGCAGTACTTC. This codes for CAISESITEGYEQYF. The chain couples TRBV10-3 to TRBJ2-7; a possible D gene is TRBD2 (5 bases). This CDR3 spans 15 amino acids. Germline CDR1 ENHRY, CDR2 SYGVKD. Trimming cost V 0 bases and J 4 bases, with 13 bases left between them.

V usage is TRBV7-2 and J usage is TRBJ2-7; tentative D call: TRBD2 (6 bases). This CDR3 has 13 residues. Per the germline V gene, CDR1 is SGHTA and CDR2 is FQGNSA. V was shortened by 2 bases and J by 4 bases, with 9 bases between the two germline ends. The chain's CDR3 is CASSLKGRYEQYV. CDR3 in DNA: TGTGCCAGCAGCTTAAAGGGGAGGTACGAGCAGTACGTC.

The CDR3 DNA reads TGTGCCAGCCAAGATGGACAGTCCCCTGGAAACACCATATATTTT. Translating gives CASQDGQSPGNTIYF. The chain joins TRBV9 to TRBJ1-3; D perhaps matches TRBD1 (6 bases). The CDR3 sequence is 15 residues long. Germline V gene lookup returns CDR1 SGDLS and CDR2 YYNGEE. V lost 7 bases to trimming and J lost 2 bases, with 16 bases between them.

The chain carries TRBV5-1 and TRBJ1-6, with a tentative D call TRBD1 (5 bases). V gave up 0 bases and J gave up 8 bases, with 12 bases separating them. This CDR3 is built from 15 residues. Per germline, CDR1 SGHRS and CDR2 YFSETQ. The CDR3 spells CASSLEGGTYSPLHF. Written as DNA, the CDR3 is TGCGCCAGCAGCTTGGAAGGCGGGACTTATTCACCCCTCCACTTT. The variable domain in full, with the rest retrieved from reference TRBV5-1 and TRBJ1-6, is KAGVTQTPRYLIKTRGQQVTLSCSPISGHRSVSWYQQTPGQGLQFLFEYFSETQRNKGNFPGRFSGRQFSNSRSEMNVSTLELGDSALYLCASSLEGGTYSPLHFGNGTRLTVT.